This T cell receptor (beta chain) originates from a study of PD-L1 blockade in urothelial cancer. Study-level information: At 3 weeks after treatment start (second dose) and again at 6 weeks, blood was analyzed. T cells numbered a median of about 140,000 in the blood samples. General study points: Prediction of better survival came from below-median pretreatment blood TCR clonality.

This clone was observed once. As yet, its antigen is unknown. Sequencing was performed with immunoSEQ multiplex PCR; in TCRdb, only in-frame clones are kept and a portion is missing. This table has 130,000 or so clones, 84% appearing once. The time point is: pretreatment peripheral blood. A total of 1 to 8 samples per patient were collected pretreatment and on-treatment. This specimen was PBMCs, taken around atezolizumab (anti-PD-L1) treatment. This TCR derives from a man in his fifties or sixties with urothelial cancer.

The CDR3 here is CASSFTRDTEAFF. For the CDR3, the DNA is TGTGCCAGCAGCTTCACGCGAGACACTGAAGCTTTCTTT. The rearrangement uses TRBV7-9 and TRBJ1-1; D is uncertain. The CDR3 sequence is 13 residues long. Per germline, CDR1 SEHNR and CDR2 FQNEAQ (reference sequence). V lost 3 bases and J lost 3, with 8 bases in between.